The rows below give T cell receptor beta chains drawn from one sample of a study of shared clonotypes between healthy human individuals. Using immunoSEQ multiplex PCR, the repertoire was profiled, and TCRdb retains in-frame clones only, with some absent. The repertoire has 530,000 or so clones, 60% to 80% of them found once; the top ten carry approximately 12%. The sample comprised PBMCs. The receptors originated from a woman aged 40 to 50 in good health. Some clones in this sample may be carry-over from other donors' samples. Both conserved end residues are part of each CDR3. D genes are given only for firm matches. Rows may omit the clone size; those that give it use once, few, many or a size class.

TRBJ2-5	TRBV5-1	NA	NA	CASSLGQKETQYF	TGCGCCAGCAGCTTGGGTCAGAAAGAGACCCAGTACTTC
TRBJ2-3	TRBV5-1	NA	NA	CASSQGGRGGSDTQYF	TGCGCCAGCAGCCAGGGGGGCAGAGGTGGGTCAGATACGCAGTATTTT
TRBJ2-1	TRBV4-2	NA	TRBD2	CASSPGLAGQVRFF	TGTGCCAGCAGTCCCGGGCTAGCGGGCCAGGTACGGTTCTTC
TRBJ2-1	TRBV7-9	NA	TRBD2	CASRPGTSGTLSYNEQFF	TGTGCCAGCCGGCCCGGGACTAGCGGGACTCTTTCCTACAATGAGCAGTTCTTC
TRBJ1-1	TRBV30	NA	TRBD1	CAWDRGLNTEAFF	TGTGCCTGGGACAGGGGATTGAACACTGAAGCTTTCTTT
TRBJ1-2	TRBV5-4	NA	NA	CASRKGGDTGYTF	TGTGCCAGCAGGAAAGGAGGGGATACGGGCTACACCTTC
TRBJ1-2	TRBV6-1	NA	TRBD1	CASSEDRQGHYGYTF	TGTGCCAGCAGTGAGGACCGACAGGGGCACTATGGCTACACCTTC
TRBJ2-3	TRBV14	NA	TRBD2	CASSHGTSGENTQYF	TGTGCCAGCAGCCACGGGACTAGCGGGGAAAATACGCAGTATTTT
TRBJ2-2	TRBV5-1	NA	NA	CASSLVGTPGELFF	TGCGCCAGCAGCTTGGTGGGAACCCCCGGGGAGCTGTTTTTT
TRBJ2-5	TRBV6-6	NA	NA	CASSFAGQETQYF	TGTGCCAGCAGTTTCGCGGGTCAAGAGACCCAGTACTTC
TRBJ2-1	TRBV29-1	NA	TRBD2	CSVPPRTSGRYNEQFF	TGCAGCGTTCCCCCCAGGACTAGCGGGAGGTACAATGAGCAGTTCTTC
TRBJ1-4	TRBV6-5	NA	NA	CASSNQGIGEKLFF	TGTGCCAGCAGTAACCAGGGAATTGGTGAAAAACTGTTTTTT
TRBJ2-2	TRBV7-9	NA	NA	CAIRGAGELFF	TGTGCTATAAGGGGGGCCGGGGAGCTGTTTTTT
TRBJ2-1	TRBV18	NA	NA	CASSPQGGSYNEQFF	TGTGCCAGCTCACCACAGGGGGGATCCTACAATGAGCAGTTCTTC
TRBJ2-2	TRBV21-1	few	NA	CASSNRMNTGELFF	TGTGCCAGCAGCAACAGGATGAACACCGGGGAGCTGTTTTTT
TRBJ2-7	TRBV28	NA	NA	CASSLRGGGVQYF	TGTGCCAGCAGCCTCAGGGGTGGAGGGGTGCAGTACTTC
TRBJ1-6	TRBV30	NA	NA	CAWSGRVAYNSPLHF	TGTGCCTGGAGTGGTAGAGTTGCCTATAATTCACCCCTCCACTTT
TRBJ1-5	TRBV6-6	NA	NA	CASSYSYSNQPQHF	TGTGCCAGCAGTTATTCCTATAGCAATCAGCCCCAGCATTTT
TRBJ1-5	TRBV28	NA	NA	CASSLVNQPQHF	TGTGCCAGCAGTTTGGTCAATCAGCCCCAGCATTTT
TRBJ2-1	TRBV23-1	once	TRBD1	CASSQGPGTGTDNEQFF	TGCGCCAGCAGTCAAGGACCCGGGACAGGGACCGACAATGAGCAGTTCTTC
TRBJ1-1	TRBV5-4	NA	TRBD1	CASSLRGQRGAFF	TGTGCCAGCAGCTTGAGGGGGCAACGTGGAGCTTTCTTT
TRBJ1-5	TRBV7-8	NA	NA	CASSLTATSNQPQHF	TGTGCCAGCAGCTTAACCGCAACTAGCAATCAGCCCCAGCATTTT
TRBJ2-3	TRBV5-4	NA	NA	CASSSQSGSTDTQYF	TGTGCCAGCAGCTCGCAGAGCGGAAGCACAGATACGCAGTATTTT
TRBJ1-1	TRBV5-4	NA	NA	CASSLGGLEAFF	TGTGCCAGCAGCTTGGGGGGCCTTGAAGCTTTCTTT
TRBJ2-1	TRBV10-2	NA	NA	CASSESGRDQFF	TGCGCCAGCAGTGAGTCAGGCCGGGACCAGTTCTTC
TRBJ2-2	TRBV4-3	NA	TRBD2	CASSQGLAGNGELFF	TGCGCCAGCAGCCAAGGACTAGCGGGGAACGGGGAGCTGTTTTTT
TRBJ2-6	TRBV4-2	NA	TRBD2	CASSQVTSGLPSGANVLTF	TGTGCCAGCAGCCAAGTCACTAGCGGTCTACCCTCTGGGGCCAACGTCCTGACTTTC
TRBJ1-1	TRBV29-1	NA	NA	CSVVGRQVNTEAFF	TGCAGCGTTGTGGGTCGACAGGTGAACACTGAAGCTTTCTTT
TRBJ1-4	TRBV27	NA	NA	CASSLRPAEKLFF	TGTGCCAGCAGTTTACGCCCCGCTGAAAAACTGTTTTTT
TRBJ1-1	TRBV5-4	NA	TRBD1	CASSSGQGTEAFF	TGTGCCAGCAGCTCGGGACAGGGGACTGAAGCTTTCTTT
TRBJ2-7	TRBV5-1	NA	NA	CARVPLEWLIYEQYF	TGCGCCAGAGTCCCCCTAGAGTGGTTAATTTACGAGCAGTACTTC